These 11 T cell receptor beta chains share one sample of origin, sequenced in a study of blood T cells in healthy people across ages (dated by TCRdb to the mid-2010s). The library was made by 5' RACE. Sequencing instrument: Illumina HiSeq 2500. The second PCR ran for about 7 to 11 cycles and used a J-beta primer mix along with a sample-barcoded 5' primer. TCRdb trimmed public reads at Q25 via fastp, called clones via MiXCR and kept in-frame beta chains. Each record represents a unique CDR3 protein, reported with the most common genes and DNA among its rows. This sample lists roughly 570,000 distinct CDR3 sequences; approximately 25% were detected once. Clones ranked in the top ten supply approximately 17% of the sample. The sample comprised blood. These receptor sequences come from a woman in her 70s in good health.

The V call is TRBV21-1, the J call TRBJ1-1; TRBD1 reflects the table's D call only, with no check against the DNA. TRBV21-1 is an annotated pseudogene. The CDR3 has 16 amino acids. This CDR3 is CASSTGTGRRNTEAFF. The DNA for the CDR3 is TGTGCCAGCAGCACGGGGACAGGGCGAAGGAACACTGAAGCTTTCTTT.

Points on this clonotype: At one of its ends the junction is not consistent with the germline gene, which may arise from a read error. The V and J genes are TRBV20-1 and TRBJ2-3, with D maybe TRBD2 (6 bases). Looked up from germline, CDR1 is DFQATT and CDR2 is SNEGSKA (reference sequence). The CDR3 length is 15 residues. CDR3 in amino acids: CSASGGAPSTDTQYF. In nucleotides, the CDR3 is TGCAGTGCTAGCGGGGGAGCCCCTAGCACAGATACGCAGTACTTT.

This clonotype has only a few counts. V usage is TRBV12-3 or TRBV12-4 and J usage is TRBJ2-3; 8 bases are shared with TRBD2. J was trimmed by 4 bases and V by 3 bases; bases with no gene match: 3. This CDR3 has 14 amino acids. This CDR3 is CASSFLAGSDTQYF. DNA of the CDR3: TGTGCCAGCAGTTTCTTAGCGGGGTCAGATACGCAGTATTTT.

This clonotype was detected a few times. The CDR3 DNA reads as TGTGCCAGCACCTTGGCGGGGGGCCAAACCGGGGAGCTGTTTTTT. Amino acid sequence: CASTLAGGQTGELFF. The chain combines TRBV12-3 or TRBV12-4 with TRBJ2-2; TRBD2 agrees at 8 bases. J gave up 5 bases and V 7 bases, and 9 bases lay outside the gene matches. There are 15 residues in the CDR3.

There are a few counts of this clonotype. The chain is built from TRBV5-4 and TRBJ2-2; D is perhaps TRBD2 (5 bases). CDR3 length equals 16 residues. V was pared by 1 base and J by 5 bases, with 15 bases between. The germline V gene has CDR1 SGHNT and CDR2 YYREEE (reference sequence). This CDR3 reads CASSLNSGRRTGELFF. CDR3 DNA: TGTGCCAGCAGCTTGAACAGCGGTCGTAGGACCGGGGAGCTGTTTTTT.

The chain uses TRBV6-6 and TRBJ1-2; D call uncertain. CDR1 is MNHNY and CDR2 is SVGAGI in the germline V gene (reference sequence). The V and J ends lost 2 bases and 3 bases respectively, with 4 bases between them. The CDR3 extends over 12 amino acids. The CDR3 loop reads CASSYDDYGYTF. CDR3 nucleotides: TGTGCCAGCAGTTACGACGACTATGGCTACACCTTC.

This clonotype was seen a few times. The V call is TRBV7-2, the J call TRBJ2-7, with D possibly TRBD1 on 6 matching bases. CDR1 and CDR2 from the germline V gene are SGHTA and FQGNSA. Trimming removed 7 bases from V and 7 bases from J, with 20 bases in between. The CDR3 contains 14 residues. CDR3 DNA sequence: TGTGCCAGCACCCTGACAGGACAGATCCCAGAGCAGTACTTC. Residues: CASTLTGQIPEQYF.

This clonotype was picked up a small number of times. This chain joins TRBV24-1 and TRBJ2-4; TRBD1 agrees at 7 bases. Germline lookup yields CDR1 KGHDR and CDR2 SFDVKD. The length of the CDR3 is 16 residues. The trim removed 4 bases at V and 4 bases at J, leaving 9 bases unmatched. CDR3 nucleotides: TGTGCCACCAGTGAATCCGGGACAGATTTTAAAAACATTCAGTACTTC. This sequence encodes CATSESGTDFKNIQYF.

The chain employs TRBV27 and TRBJ2-5, with 11 bases identical to TRBD2. Germline CDR1 is MNHEY and CDR2 is SMNVEV (reference sequence). V was pared by 5 bases and J by 7 bases, with 9 bases of the junction left unmatched. The CDR3 spans 15 residues. CDR3 nucleotides: TGTGCCAGCAGTCGACTAGCGGGGTCCAAGGGGACCCAGTACTTC. Translating gives CASSRLAGSKGTQYF.

This clonotype was seen more than once but under ten times. J is TRBJ2-7 and V is TRBV20-1; D perhaps matches TRBD2 (7 bases). The J call may be mistaken, given a closer DNA end match to TRBJ2-1. Germline V CDR1 and CDR2: DFQATT, SNEGSKA (reference sequence). This CDR3 has 11 residues. The chain's CDR3 is CSASAGAEQFF. The CDR3 DNA follows: TGCAGTGCTAGCGCGGGGGCGGAGCAGTTCTTC.

The chain is built from TRBV5-4 and TRBJ2-1; TRBD2 matches at 12 bases. The CDR3 contains 15 residues. From germline, CDR1 is SGHNT and CDR2 YYREEE (reference sequence). The V gene end was trimmed by 3 bases and the J gene end by 10 bases; junction bases not matched to a gene: 8. CDR3 sequence reads: CASSSASGGAEEQFF. The CDR3 DNA follows: TGTGCCAGCAGCTCAGCTAGCGGGGGGGCGGAGGAGCAGTTCTTC.